A selection of T cell receptor beta chains follows, all from one sample in a study of molecular identifiers for immune sequencing clone quantification. TCRdb re-analysed the PCR reads in MiXCR, keeping a single row per CDR3 protein. Here the sample spans more than 550,000 distinct CDR3 sequences, about 25% being singletons. The specimen was naive CD8+ T cells from blood, with Jurkat cell RNA spiked in. These receptors were taken from a human donor in good health. Some libraries in this study had Jurkat cell RNA spiked in. Both conserved end residues are part of each CDR3. The order of the fields is CDR3 length, V gene, D gene, J gene, clone size, CDR3 protein, CDR3 DNA. A D gene is named only where the DNA matches it firmly. Some rows mark clone size as missing; the rest say once, few, many or name a class of expanded clone.

length: 14
V: TRBV7-9
D: TRBD1
J: TRBJ2-7
size: -
CDR3: CASSKPGQVLEQYF
DNA: TGTGCCAGCAGCAAGCCGGGACAGGTTCTTGAGCAGTACTTC

length: 14
V: TRBV19
D: TRBD1
J: TRBJ2-7
size: few
CDR3: CASEPGQGHYEQYF
DNA: TGTGCCAGTGAGCCGGGACAGGGCCACTACGAGCAGTACTTC

length: 17
V: TRBV7-2
D: -
J: TRBJ2-5
size: many
CDR3: CASSPPPESPNQETQYF
DNA: TGTGCCAGCAGCCCCCCTCCCGAGAGCCCCAACCAAGAGACCCAGTACTTC

length: 14
V: TRBV7-8
D: -
J: TRBJ2-2
size: many
CDR3: CASSRDLSTGELFF
DNA: TGTGCCAGCAGTCGAGACCTCTCCACCGGGGAGCTGTTTTTT

length: 13
V: TRBV27
D: -
J: TRBJ2-5
size: many
CDR3: CASSVQVQETQYF
DNA: TGTGCCAGCAGTGTACAGGTTCAAGAGACCCAGTACTTC

length: 15
V: TRBV5-4
D: -
J: TRBJ1-2
size: many
CDR3: CASRSGTMDAYGYTF
DNA: TGTGCCAGCAGGTCAGGGACTATGGATGCTTATGGCTACACCTTC

length: 14
V: TRBV19
D: TRBD1
J: TRBJ2-7
size: -
CDR3: CASRFDRGGYEQYF
DNA: TGTGCCAGTAGATTCGACAGGGGGGGCTACGAGCAGTACTTC

length: 11
V: TRBV30
D: -
J: TRBJ2-7
size: many
CDR3: CAWSVTGEQYF
DNA: TGTGCCTGGAGTGTAACGGGGGAGCAGTACTTC

length: 12
V: TRBV5-1
D: TRBD1
J: TRBJ2-7
size: -
CDR3: CASKGQGDEQYF
DNA: TGCGCCAGCAAGGGACAGGGGGACGAGCAGTACTTC

length: 17
V: TRBV27
D: -
J: TRBJ1-1
size: few
CDR3: CASSPIWEGPSYTEAFF
DNA: TGTGCCAGCAGTCCGATCTGGGAGGGTCCATCGTACACTGAAGCTTTCTTT

length: 15
V: TRBV4-3
D: -
J: TRBJ2-2
size: once
CDR3: CASSPSIQGSGELVF
DNA: TGCGCCAGCAGCCCCTCAATACAGGGCAGCGGGGAGCTGGTTTTT

length: 11
V: TRBV19
D: -
J: TRBJ1-2
size: -
CDR3: CVIGNAYGYTF
DNA: TGTGTTATAGGGAATGCCTATGGCTACACCTTC

length: 14
V: TRBV6-2/TRBV6-3
D: TRBD1
J: TRBJ2-7
size: -
CDR3: CASSGGQGEYEQYF
DNA: TGTGCCAGCAGTGGCGGACAGGGGGAGTACGAGCAGTACTTC

length: 16
V: TRBV7-9
D: TRBD2
J: TRBJ2-1
size: few
CDR3: CVSSWTSGGAHDEQFF
DNA: TGTGTCAGCAGCTGGACTAGCGGGGGGGCTCATGATGAGCAGTTCTTC

length: 16
V: TRBV12-3/TRBV12-4
D: -
J: TRBJ2-5
size: many
CDR3: CASSFNSQGPRETQYF
DNA: TGTGCCAGCAGTTTCAATAGTCAGGGGCCGAGGGAGACCCAGTACTTC

length: 16
V: TRBV7-9
D: -
J: TRBJ2-5
size: few
CDR3: CAIRMGRGAKRETQYF
DNA: TGTGCCATCAGGATGGGCAGGGGCGCTAAACGGGAGACCCAGTACTTC

length: 13
V: TRBV20-1
D: TRBD1
J: TRBJ2-2
size: few
CDR3: CSARTGVGGELFF
DNA: TGCAGTGCTAGGACAGGGGTTGGCGGGGAGCTGTTTTTT

length: 17
V: TRBV4-1
D: -
J: TRBJ2-6
size: few
CDR3: CASSSWTGDPGANVLTF
DNA: TGCGCCAGCAGCTCCTGGACTGGGGACCCTGGGGCCAACGTCCTGACTTTC

length: 17
V: TRBV4-3
D: -
J: TRBJ2-1
size: -
CDR3: CASSQDVGARSYNEQFF
DNA: TGCGCCAGCAGCCAAGATGTCGGGGCCCGCTCCTACAATGAGCAGTTCTTC

length: 15
V: TRBV2
D: -
J: TRBJ1-5
size: -
CDR3: CASSEALVWNQPQHF
DNA: TGTGCCAGCAGTGAAGCGCTTGTGTGGAATCAGCCCCAGCATTTT

length: 12
V: TRBV14
D: -
J: TRBJ2-2
size: many
CDR3: CASSSKLGELFF
DNA: TGTGCCAGCAGTTCTAAACTCGGGGAGCTGTTTTTT

length: 16
V: TRBV7-9
D: -
J: TRBJ2-7
size: many
CDR3: CASSALRDQSTYEQYF
DNA: TGTGCCAGCAGCGCCCTCCGGGATCAAAGCACCTACGAGCAGTACTTC

length: 18
V: TRBV28
D: TRBD2
J: TRBJ2-2
size: few
CDR3: CASSSPTGREGLHGELFF
DNA: TGTGCCAGCAGTTCACCAACGGGGCGGGAGGGCCTTCACGGGGAGCTGTTTTTT

length: 16
V: TRBV19
D: -
J: TRBJ1-2
size: once
CDR3: CANSIWSGTDYYGYTF
DNA: TGTGCCAATAGTATTTGGTCCGGGACGGATTATTATGGCTACACCTTC

length: 14
V: TRBV5-3
D: TRBD2
J: TRBJ2-7
size: few
CDR3: CASSQTSGTCEQYF
DNA: TGTGCCAGCAGCCAAACTAGCGGAACCTGCGAGCAGTACTTC

length: 17
V: TRBV7-9
D: -
J: TRBJ1-1
size: many
CDR3: CASSPHEGSKPDTEAFF
DNA: TGTGCCAGCAGCCCTCACGAGGGCTCTAAGCCCGACACTGAAGCTTTCTTT

length: 14
V: TRBV19
D: TRBD2
J: TRBJ2-7
size: -
CDR3: CASSMTSEDYEQYF
DNA: TGTGCCAGTAGTATGACTAGCGAGGACTACGAGCAGTACTTC